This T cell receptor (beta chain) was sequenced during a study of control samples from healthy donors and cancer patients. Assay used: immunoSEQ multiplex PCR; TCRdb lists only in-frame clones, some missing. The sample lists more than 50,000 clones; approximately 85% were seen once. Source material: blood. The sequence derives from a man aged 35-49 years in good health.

The CDR3 DNA sequence: TGTGCTAGTGGTTTGGTAGGGGACCTTCGTACAGGCTATGGCTACACCTTC. Translation gives CASGLVGDLRTGYGYTF. The chain is built from TRBV12-5 and TRBJ1-2, with a tentative D call TRBD1 (5 bases). Germline V CDR1 and CDR2: LGHNT, FRNRAP. The CDR3 consists of 17 residues. V was shortened by 0 bases and J by 4 bases, with 18 bases between the two germline ends.